This T cell receptor beta chain stems from a study of patients and donors after allogeneic stem cell transplantation. TCRdb re-analysed the RT-PCR reads in MiXCR, keeping a single row per CDR3 protein. The table lists some 150,000 distinct CDR3 sequences, roughly two fifths of them singletons. The CDR3 consists of 13 residues. The germline CDR1 and CDR2 sequences are SGHRS and YFSETQ. The J segment lost 6 bases and the V segment lost 4 bases, leaving 2 bases of the junction unmatched. This chain links TRBV5-1 with TRBJ1-4, with 8 bases fitting TRBD1. The sequencing sample was made of blood, either unsorted or a sorted T cell fraction (not recorded which). This sequence was found in a human donor who was either an allogeneic HSCT recipient or a stem cell or donor lymphocyte infusion donor (not recorded which). It is not recorded whose cells these are; they may come from a transplant donor. The CDR3 sequence: CASSGGQDEKLFF. The DNA for the CDR3 is TGCGCCAGCAGCGGGGGACAGGATGAAAAACTGTTTTTT.